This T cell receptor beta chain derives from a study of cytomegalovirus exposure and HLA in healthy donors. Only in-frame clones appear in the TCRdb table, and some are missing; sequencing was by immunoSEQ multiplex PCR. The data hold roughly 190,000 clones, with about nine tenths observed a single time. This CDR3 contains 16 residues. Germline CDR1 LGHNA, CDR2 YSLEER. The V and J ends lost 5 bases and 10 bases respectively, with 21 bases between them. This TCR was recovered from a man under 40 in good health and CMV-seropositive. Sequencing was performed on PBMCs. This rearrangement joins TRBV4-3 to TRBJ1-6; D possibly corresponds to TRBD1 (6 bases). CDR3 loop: CASSNTAGGGDSPLHF. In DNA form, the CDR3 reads TGCGCCAGCAGCAATACTGCTGGGGGGGGCGACTCACCCCTCCACTTT.